This is a list of T cell receptor beta chains from one sample in a study of patients and donors after allogeneic stem cell transplantation. TCRdb passed the RT-PCR reads through MiXCR, listing each CDR3 protein once. The sample records roughly 940,000 distinct CDR3 sequences, about 20% being singletons. The sample comprised blood, either unsorted or a sorted T cell fraction (not recorded which). Receptor source: a human donor who was either an allogeneic HSCT recipient or a stem cell or donor lymphocyte infusion donor (not recorded which). It is not recorded whose cells these are; they may come from a transplant donor. CDR3s include the opening cysteine and the closing phenylalanine or tryptophan. Fields, in order: V gene, CDR3 protein.

V gene: TRBV7-9
CDR3 protein: CASSLASGLRNTGELFF

V gene: TRBV7-8
CDR3 protein: CASSLEASALQETQYF

V gene: TRBV20-1
CDR3 protein: CSAPPGRAKGDTQYF

V gene: TRBV6-1
CDR3 protein: CASTLPPYPTGANTEAFF

V gene: TRBV7-8
CDR3 protein: CASSTPLAGVPVYEQYF

V gene: TRBV12-3/TRBV12-4
CDR3 protein: CASSLAGVSTDTQYF

V gene: TRBV9
CDR3 protein: CASSPGGFGEKLFF

V gene: TRBV12-3/TRBV12-4
CDR3 protein: CASQGASYEQYF

V gene: TRBV24-1
CDR3 protein: CATSDFPSGGYSGELFF

V gene: TRBV7-2
CDR3 protein: CASSPFPGNNEQFF

V gene: TRBV20-1
CDR3 protein: CSALRGNQPQHF

V gene: TRBV7-3
CDR3 protein: CASSLDPPETQYF

V gene: TRBV14
CDR3 protein: CASSQVSGRKYEQYF

V gene: TRBV5-1
CDR3 protein: CASSSVDSYGYTF

V gene: TRBV12-3/TRBV12-4
CDR3 protein: CASSAQGWEQFF

V gene: TRBV12-3/TRBV12-4
CDR3 protein: CASAFLGGPYEQYF

V gene: TRBV4-3
CDR3 protein: CASSQGFGENVRDSYEQYF

V gene: TRBV5-6
CDR3 protein: CASSRLAGKGGTDTQYF

V gene: TRBV5-4
CDR3 protein: CALTSGLHEGTQYF

V gene: TRBV10-3
CDR3 protein: CAISESGVETDTQYF

V gene: TRBV12-3/TRBV12-4
CDR3 protein: CASRTSDRATDTQYF

V gene: TRBV5-6
CDR3 protein: CATTGGGHYGYTF

V gene: TRBV5-4
CDR3 protein: CASSFDPLSLGQMNTEAFF

V gene: TRBV7-9
CDR3 protein: CASSSPGAPCGYTF

V gene: TRBV5-4
CDR3 protein: CASTLGTDTQYF

V gene: TRBV7-2
CDR3 protein: CAIGVGGQISEQYF

V gene: TRBV3-1
CDR3 protein: CASRDSGVTDTQYF

V gene: TRBV24-1
CDR3 protein: CATSGGRARSSGANVLTF

V gene: TRBV7-9
CDR3 protein: CASSSWDSEAYEQYF

V gene: TRBV7-9
CDR3 protein: CASSLAPGRLSDGYTF

V gene: TRBV30
CDR3 protein: CAWRAGQEQYF

V gene: TRBV5-1
CDR3 protein: CASSWGNGDTQYF

V gene: TRBV20-1
CDR3 protein: CSATGIENQPQHF

V gene: TRBV5-5
CDR3 protein: CASSLTPGTEKGQPQHF

V gene: TRBV4-3
CDR3 protein: CASRPGTGIYNEQFF

V gene: TRBV6-5
CDR3 protein: CASSYSTGGQETQYF

V gene: TRBV6-2/TRBV6-3
CDR3 protein: CASGYSGGPRHTQYF

V gene: TRBV5-1
CDR3 protein: CASSRTSGRDLGLFF

V gene: TRBV12-3/TRBV12-4
CDR3 protein: CASSLFGGGIATNEKLFF

V gene: TRBV12-3/TRBV12-4
CDR3 protein: CASSQSGRIGNTIYF

V gene: TRBV6-2/TRBV6-3
CDR3 protein: CASSQSTDTQYF

V gene: TRBV12-3/TRBV12-4
CDR3 protein: CASSGGVEQFF

V gene: TRBV5-1
CDR3 protein: CASSLALGSMGQPQHF

V gene: TRBV27
CDR3 protein: CASRGAEQFF

V gene: TRBV20-1
CDR3 protein: CSADWTETDTQYF

V gene: TRBV12-3/TRBV12-4
CDR3 protein: CASSLARPLAGASILSTDTQYF

V gene: TRBV2
CDR3 protein: CASSVKGSGDGYTF

V gene: TRBV20-1
CDR3 protein: CSARDAGAYEQYF

V gene: TRBV28
CDR3 protein: CAIADDYYGYTF

V gene: TRBV29-1
CDR3 protein: CSVEDLQGAATGELFF

V gene: TRBV11-2
CDR3 protein: CASSPTGIWSSYEQYF

V gene: TRBV7-9
CDR3 protein: CASSSPGQSQETQYF

V gene: TRBV6-4
CDR3 protein: CASSEGRYGYTF

V gene: TRBV10-3
CDR3 protein: CAISEWGARNEKLFF

V gene: TRBV9
CDR3 protein: CASSVSQGPYEQYF

V gene: TRBV20-1
CDR3 protein: CSARDGTGNSYEQYF

V gene: TRBV7-6
CDR3 protein: CASSLGQTGGTGELFF